The 25 T cell receptor beta chains given below trace back to one sample, sequenced in a study of T cell responses to AZD1222 COVID-19 vaccine. Assay used: immunoSEQ multiplex PCR; TCRdb lists only in-frame clones, some missing. The sample consists of under 150,000 clones, over 75% of them appearing once. Source: peripheral blood, taken on day 0 of AZD1222 vaccination. These receptors came from an adult in good health.

Comments on this clone: In the same sample, other DNA sequences code for this CDR3. The rearrangement uses TRBV28 and TRBJ1-5; TRBD1 might be the D (6 bases). Germline assignment: CDR1 MDHEN and CDR2 SYDVKM. Trimming removed 2 bases at V and 7 bases at J, with 12 bases between. This CDR3 is 14 amino acids long. The CDR3: CASSLRGLGQPQHF. Here the CDR3 DNA reads TGTGCCAGCAGTTTAAGGGGGTTGGGCCAGCCCCAGCATTTT.

The rearrangement joins TRBV7-9 to TRBJ1-5, with D perhaps matching TRBD1 (6 bases). The germline V gene encodes CDR1 SEHNR and CDR2 FQNEAQ (reference sequence). The ends were cut back, 5 bases at V and 0 bases at J, with 14 bases in the middle. This CDR3 has 16 amino acids. CDR3: CASSPAGRGSNQPQHF. In nucleotides, the CDR3 is TGTGCCAGCAGCCCGGCCGGCAGGGGTAGCAATCAGCCCCAGCATTTT.

The chain has TRBV20-1 and TRBJ1-2; the D is unclear. Trimming removed 0 bases from V and 6 bases from J, with 2 bases in between. The CDR3 is made up of 10 amino acids. In germline, CDR1 is DFQATT, CDR2 SNEGSKA (reference sequence). In nucleotides, the CDR3 is TGCAGTGCTAGAGAGGATGGCTACACCTTC. It yields the protein CSAREDGYTF.

V is TRBV5-4 and J is TRBJ2-1, with 9 bases matching TRBD2. CDR1 and CDR2 from the germline V gene are SGHNT and YYREEE (reference sequence). The CDR3 totals 14 residues. Losses at the gene ends were 3 bases for V and 2 bases for J; bases not matched to a gene: 0. For the CDR3, the DNA is TGTGCCAGCAGCTCTAGCGGGGCCTACAATGAGCAGTTCTTC. This gives the protein CASSSSGAYNEQFF.

This clone has just one count. The rearrangement joins TRBV5-1 to TRBJ2-7; 7 nucleotides line up with TRBD1. The CDR3 consists of 12 residues. V shed 3 bases and J 4 bases; nucleotides not matched to a gene: 1. Germline lookup yields CDR1 SGHRS and CDR2 YFSETQ. The CDR3 sequence: CASSSQGYEQYF. The CDR3 DNA reads TGCGCCAGCAGCTCACAGGGGTACGAGCAGTACTTC.

The J gene is TRBJ1-4, the V gene TRBV3-1 (or the pseudogene TRBV3-2), with a weak D call TRBD1 (6 bases). CDR3 length equals 15 residues. Trimming removed 3 bases at V and 8 bases at J, with 16 bases between. The germline gives CDR1 LGHDT, CDR2 YNNKEL (reference sequence). The CDR3 nucleotides are TGTGCCAGCAGCCAGACGCAGGGGTTGGAGGAAAAACTGTTTTTT. Translation: CASSQTQGLEEKLFF.

The CDR3 DNA is TGTGCCTGGAGTCTCGGAATTAACTATGGCTACACCTTC. Protein sequence: CAWSLGINYGYTF. This chain uses TRBV30 with TRBJ1-2, with unresolved D. The CDR3 runs to 13 residues. Germline lookup yields CDR1 GTSNPN and CDR2 SVGIG (reference sequence). V dropped 2 bases and J dropped 1 base, with 8 bases sitting between them.

This clone was observed a single time. The chain uses TRBV7-3 and TRBJ2-2; TRBD1 matches 9 bases. Germline lookup yields CDR1 SGHTA and CDR2 FQGTGA. Trimming took 5 bases from V and 3 from J; bases not matched to a gene: 4. The CDR3 totals 15 residues. The CDR3 nucleotides read TGTGCCAGCAGCAAACAGGGGGCGCACACCGGGGAGCTGTTTTTT. This translates into CASSKQGAHTGELFF.

V and J are TRBV23-1 and TRBJ2-7, with D possibly being TRBD2 (5 bases). TRBV23-1 is an ORF, and what it does is uncertain. V lost 0 bases and J lost 3, with 12 bases in between. This CDR3 has 15 residues. CDR3 nucleotides: TGCGCCAGCAGTCAATCGAGCGGTTCCGGCTACGAGCAGTACTTC. It specifies CASSQSSGSGYEQYF.

The chain is built from TRBV5-6 and TRBJ2-1; D gene ambiguous. The CDR3 consists of 13 residues. V was pared by 0 bases and J by 6 bases, with 7 bases between. Germline CDR1 is SGHDT and CDR2 is YYEEEE. CDR3 region: CASSLAVLNEQFF. DNA of the CDR3: TGTGCCAGCAGCTTGGCCGTGCTCAATGAGCAGTTCTTC.

J is TRBJ2-2 and V is TRBV5-1, with D perhaps matching TRBD1 (6 bases). V was clipped by 4 bases and J by 0 bases, with 10 bases between them. The CDR3 runs to 15 residues. The germline gives CDR1 SGHRS, CDR2 YFSETQ. The CDR3, as DNA: TGCGCCAGCAGCAGTGGGGGCACGAACACCGGGGAGCTGTTTTTT. It codes for CASSSGGTNTGELFF.

V is TRBV3-1 (or the pseudogene TRBV3-2) and J is TRBJ1-2; D call uncertain. Germline lookup yields CDR1 LGHDT and CDR2 YNNKEL (reference sequence). Between the trimmed V and J ends, which lost 0 bases and 0 bases, there was a span of 2 bases. This CDR3 is 13 amino acids long. This chain's CDR3 is CASSQDTNYGYTF. CDR3 sequence (DNA): TGTGCCAGCAGCCAAGACACTAACTATGGCTACACCTTC.

The V call is TRBV12-5, the J call TRBJ1-4; TRBD1 is a possible D gene (5 bases). Trimming took off 2 bases at V and 5 bases at J, with 18 bases between the two ends. The CDR3 has 17 residues. Germline values: CDR1 LGHNT, CDR2 FRNRAP. The CDR3 sequence: CASGLTPRGFENEKLFF. CDR3 in DNA: TGTGCTAGTGGTTTGACCCCGAGGGGTTTTGAAAATGAAAAACTGTTTTTT.

The rearrangement links TRBV20-1 to TRBJ2-5; D is unresolved. The V gene lost 3 bases and the J gene lost 3 bases, with 11 bases spanning the gap. From germline, CDR1 is DFQATT and CDR2 SNEGSKA (reference sequence). This CDR3 comprises 13 residues. The CDR3: CSASDPGKETQYF. The CDR3 DNA is TGCAGTGCTAGTGACCCGGGTAAAGAGACCCAGTACTTC.

The CDR3 here is CASSLMAGLNGYTF. The CDR3 nucleotides read TGTGCCAGCAGTTTAATGGCGGGGCTCAATGGCTACACCTTC. The chain employs TRBV27 and TRBJ1-2; TRBD1 is a possible D gene (5 bases). With 2 bases removed from V and 6 bases from J, the gap between germline ends came to 13 bases. Per the germline V gene, CDR1 is MNHEY and CDR2 is SMNVEV (reference sequence). This CDR3 has 14 amino acids.

This clone appeared a single time. The chain employs TRBV3-1 (or the pseudogene TRBV3-2) and TRBJ1-3; D not certain. Per germline, CDR1 LGHDT and CDR2 YNNKEL (reference sequence). V was trimmed by 5 bases and J by 0 bases, leaving 8 bases between them. The CDR3 spans 14 residues. CDR3 coding DNA: TGTGCCAGCAGCTTCGCCGTCTCTGGAAACACCATATATTTT. Protein: CASSFAVSGNTIYF.

This clone was picked up many times. The genes are TRBV25-1 and TRBJ2-2, with D hard to call. The CDR3 is 14 residues long. Germline V gene data show CDR1 as MGHDK and CDR2 as SYGVNS. V was clipped by 4 bases and J by 3 bases, with 9 bases between them. This CDR3 reads CASSAATDTGELFF. DNA for the CDR3: TGTGCCAGCAGTGCTGCGACTGACACCGGGGAGCTGTTTTTT.

V is TRBV7-2 and J is TRBJ1-1; D is unresolved. Trimming removed 1 base from V and 5 bases from J, with 11 bases in between. The germline CDR1 and CDR2 sequences are SGHTA and FQGNSA. The CDR3 length is 14 residues. CDR3 sequence: CASSLVEGGTEAFF. CDR3 sequence (DNA): TGTGCCAGCAGCTTAGTAGAGGGTGGTACTGAAGCTTTCTTT.

V is TRBV6-5 and J is TRBJ1-1; D is ambiguous. This CDR3 spans 13 amino acids. CDR1 and CDR2 from the germline V gene are MNHEY and SVGAGI. V was clipped by 6 bases and J by 0 bases, with 8 bases between them. The CDR3 region has the DNA TGTGCCAGCAGCCAACGGGTGAACACTGAAGCTTTCTTT. This translates into CASSQRVNTEAFF.

This clone has only one observation. The V gene is TRBV30, the J gene TRBJ1-5; 10 bases line up with TRBD1. The CDR3 has 16 amino acids. The germline V gene has CDR1 GTSNPN and CDR2 SVGIG (reference sequence). After removal of 5 bases from V and 6 bases from J, the junction contained 13 bases not matched to a gene. This CDR3 is CAWGTPGQGFAQPQHF. The CDR3 DNA reads as TGTGCCTGGGGGACGCCGGGACAGGGGTTTGCTCAGCCCCAGCATTTT. The full variable domain, rest sourced from reference TRBV30 and TRBJ1-5, is SQTIHQWPATLVQPVGSPLSLECTVEGTSNPNLYWYRQAAGRGLQLLFYSVGIGQISSEVPQNLSASRPQDRQFILSSKKLLLSDSGFYLCAWGTPGQGFAQPQHFGDGTRLSIL.

This chain uses TRBV28 with TRBJ1-4; D gene uncertain. Germline-derived CDR1 and CDR2 are MDHEN and SYDVKM. Trimming pared 6 bases from V and 10 bases from J, leaving 9 bases between. CDR3 length: 11 amino acids. CDR3 region: CASSIHGKLFF. The CDR3 nucleotides read TGTGCCAGCAGCATACATGGAAAACTGTTTTTT.

This clone has a handful of counts. The J gene is TRBJ2-2, the V gene TRBV30, with 9 bases fitting TRBD2. V shed 2 bases, J shed 5 bases, and the junction held 6 bases outside the gene matches. There are 15 residues in the CDR3. In germline, CDR1 is GTSNPN, CDR2 SVGIG (reference sequence). As DNA, the CDR3 is TGTGCCTGGAGTAGGTTAGCGGGAGAGACCGGGGAGCTGTTTTTT. Translating it yields CAWSRLAGETGELFF.

The count of this clone is one. The rearrangement joins TRBV14 to TRBJ1-2, with TRBD1 as a possible D gene (5 bases). CDR3 length equals 12 residues. The V end lost 6 bases, the J end lost 4 bases, and 9 bases lay between the germline ends. The germline gives CDR1 SGHDN, CDR2 FVKESK. The CDR3 DNA follows: TGTGCCAGCAGTCCAGGGCGCTATGGCTACACCTTC. Protein product: CASSPGRYGYTF.

This clone came up a few times. The chain employs TRBV12-2 and TRBJ1-2. TRBV12-2 is tagged as a pseudogene. This CDR3 region has 11 residues. The CDR3 region has the DNA TGTGCAAGTCGCTTAGGAGATGGCTACACCTTC. This codes for CASRLGDGYTF.

The chain joins TRBV4-1 to TRBJ2-1, with TRBD2 matching over 12 bases. The CDR3 extends over 16 amino acids. Trimming removed 4 bases from V and 3 bases from J; junction bases left unmatched: 4. Germline V gene lookup returns CDR1 MGHRA and CDR2 YSYEKL. The CDR3 spells CASSPPGLAGYNEQFF. DNA of the CDR3: TGCGCCAGCAGCCCACCGGGACTAGCGGGCTACAATGAGCAGTTCTTC.